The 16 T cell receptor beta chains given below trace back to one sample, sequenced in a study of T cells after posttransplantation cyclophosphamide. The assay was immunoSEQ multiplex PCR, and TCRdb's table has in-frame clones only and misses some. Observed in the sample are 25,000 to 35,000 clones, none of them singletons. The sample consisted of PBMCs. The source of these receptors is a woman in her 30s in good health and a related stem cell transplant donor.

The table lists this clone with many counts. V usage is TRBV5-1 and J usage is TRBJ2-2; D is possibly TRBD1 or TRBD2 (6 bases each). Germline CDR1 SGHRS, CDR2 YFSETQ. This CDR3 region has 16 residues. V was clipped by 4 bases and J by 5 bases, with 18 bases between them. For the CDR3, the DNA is TGCGCCAGCAGCGTACAGGGAGGCTGGGGGACCGGGGAGCTGTTTTTT. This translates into CASSVQGGWGTGELFF. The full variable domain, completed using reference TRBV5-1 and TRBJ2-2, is KAGVTQTPRYLIKTRGQQVTLSCSPISGHRSVSWYQQTPGQGLQFLFEYFSETQRNKGNFPGRFSGRQFSNSRSEMNVSTLELGDSALYLCASSVQGGWGTGELFFGEGSRLTVL.

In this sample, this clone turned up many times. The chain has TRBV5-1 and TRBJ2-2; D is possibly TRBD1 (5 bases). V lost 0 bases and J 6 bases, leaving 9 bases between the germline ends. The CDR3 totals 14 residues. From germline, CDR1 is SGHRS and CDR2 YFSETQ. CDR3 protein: CASSLALGPGELFF. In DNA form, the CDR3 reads TGCGCCAGCAGCTTGGCCTTGGGGCCCGGGGAGCTGTTTTTT.

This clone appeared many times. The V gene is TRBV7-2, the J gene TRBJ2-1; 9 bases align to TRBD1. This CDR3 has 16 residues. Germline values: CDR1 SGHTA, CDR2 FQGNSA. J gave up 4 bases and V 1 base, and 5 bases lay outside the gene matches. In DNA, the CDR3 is TGTGCCAGCAGCTTAGTCTACAGGGGGCAGTACAATGAGCAGTTCTTC. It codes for CASSLVYRGQYNEQFF.

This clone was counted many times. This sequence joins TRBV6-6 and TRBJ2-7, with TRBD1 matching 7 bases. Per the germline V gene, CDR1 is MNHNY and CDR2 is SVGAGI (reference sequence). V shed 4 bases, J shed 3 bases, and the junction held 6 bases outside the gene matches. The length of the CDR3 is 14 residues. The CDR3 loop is CASSLGRGIYEQYF. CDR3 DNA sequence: TGTGCCAGCAGTTTGGGCAGGGGGATCTACGAGCAGTACTTC.

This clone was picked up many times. The CDR3, as DNA: TGCGCCAGCAGCCGCCCCGGGACTGAAGCTTTCTTT. It yields the protein CASSRPGTEAFF. The V gene is TRBV4-1, the J gene TRBJ1-1, with D hard to call. With 4 bases removed from V and 5 bases from J, the gap between germline ends came to 8 bases. Germline CDR1 is MGHRA and CDR2 is YSYEKL. This CDR3 has 12 amino acids.

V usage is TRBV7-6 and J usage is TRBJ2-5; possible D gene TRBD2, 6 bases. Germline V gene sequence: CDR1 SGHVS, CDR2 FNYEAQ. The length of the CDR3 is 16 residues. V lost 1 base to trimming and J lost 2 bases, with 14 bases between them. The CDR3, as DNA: TGTGCCAGCAGCTTAGTCTACGGGGGTCGGCAAGAGACCCAGTACTTC. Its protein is CASSLVYGGRQETQYF.

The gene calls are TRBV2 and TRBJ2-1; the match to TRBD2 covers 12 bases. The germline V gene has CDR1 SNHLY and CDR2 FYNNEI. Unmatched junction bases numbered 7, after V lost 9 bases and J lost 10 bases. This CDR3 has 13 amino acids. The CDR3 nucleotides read TGTGCCAGTGCGGGACTAGCGGGTCGAGAGCAGTTCTTC. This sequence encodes CASAGLAGREQFF. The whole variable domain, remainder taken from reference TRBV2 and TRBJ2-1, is EPEVTQTPSHQVTQMGQEVILRCVPISNHLYFYWYRQILGQKVEFLVSFYNNEISEKSEIFDDQFSVERPDGSNFTLKIRSTKLEDSAMYFCASAGLAGREQFFGPGTRLTVL.

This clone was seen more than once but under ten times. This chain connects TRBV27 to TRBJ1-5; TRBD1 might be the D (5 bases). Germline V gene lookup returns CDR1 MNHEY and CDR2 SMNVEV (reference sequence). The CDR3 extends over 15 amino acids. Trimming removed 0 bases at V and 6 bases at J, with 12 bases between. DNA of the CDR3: TGTGCCAGCAGTTTATCAGGGGTTAATAGTCAGCCCCAGCATTTT. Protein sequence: CASSLSGVNSQPQHF.

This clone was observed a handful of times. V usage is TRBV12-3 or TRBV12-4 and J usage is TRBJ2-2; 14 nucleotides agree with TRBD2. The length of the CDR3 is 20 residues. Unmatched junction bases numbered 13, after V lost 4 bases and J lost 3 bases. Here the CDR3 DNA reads TGTGCCAGCAGTTCAATTCGACTAGCGGGGGGGAAGCCGGACACCGGGGAGCTGTTTTTT. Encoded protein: CASSSIRLAGGKPDTGELFF.

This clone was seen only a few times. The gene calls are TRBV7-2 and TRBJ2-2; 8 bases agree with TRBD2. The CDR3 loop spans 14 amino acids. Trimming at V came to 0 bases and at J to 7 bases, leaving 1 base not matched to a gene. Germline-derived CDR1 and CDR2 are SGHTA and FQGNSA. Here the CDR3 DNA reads TGTGCCAGCAGCTTAGCTGCGGGGGGCGGGGAGCTGTTTTTT. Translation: CASSLAAGGGELFF.

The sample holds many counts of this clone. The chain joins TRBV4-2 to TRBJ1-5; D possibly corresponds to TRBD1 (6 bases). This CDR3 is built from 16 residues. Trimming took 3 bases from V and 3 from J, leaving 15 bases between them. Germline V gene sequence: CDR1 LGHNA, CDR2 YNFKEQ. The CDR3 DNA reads TGTGCCAGCAGCCAGGGGGATGGACAGAACAATCAGCCCCAGCATTTT. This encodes CASSQGDGQNNQPQHF.

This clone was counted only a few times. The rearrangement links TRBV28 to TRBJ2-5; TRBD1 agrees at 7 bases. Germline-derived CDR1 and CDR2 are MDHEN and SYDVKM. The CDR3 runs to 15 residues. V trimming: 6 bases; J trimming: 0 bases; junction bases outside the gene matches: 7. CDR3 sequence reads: CASRTLDRNQETQYF. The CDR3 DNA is TGTGCCAGCAGGACGCTGGACAGGAACCAAGAGACCCAGTACTTC.

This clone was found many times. The CDR3 spells CASRSRDGQGPPQETQYF. CDR3 DNA: TGTGCCAGCAGGTCCCGGGATGGACAGGGTCCTCCCCAAGAGACCCAGTACTTC. The chain is built from TRBV7-9 and TRBJ2-5, with 8 positions matching TRBD1. The CDR3 loop spans 18 amino acids. Per the germline V gene, CDR1 is SEHNR and CDR2 is FQNEAQ (reference sequence). With 6 bases clipped from V and 1 base from J, the junction kept 16 bases outside the gene matches.

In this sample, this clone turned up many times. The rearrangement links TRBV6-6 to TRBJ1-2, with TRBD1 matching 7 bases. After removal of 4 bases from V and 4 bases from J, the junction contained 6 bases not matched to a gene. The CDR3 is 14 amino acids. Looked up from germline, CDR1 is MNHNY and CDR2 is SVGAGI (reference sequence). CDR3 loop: CASSSGRGVYGYTF. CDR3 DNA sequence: TGTGCCAGCAGTTCGGGCAGGGGGGTCTATGGCTACACCTTC.

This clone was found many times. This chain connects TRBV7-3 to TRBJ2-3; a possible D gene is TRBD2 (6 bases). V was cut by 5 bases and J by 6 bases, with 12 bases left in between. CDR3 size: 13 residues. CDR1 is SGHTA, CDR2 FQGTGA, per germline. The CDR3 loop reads CASSAGTSDTQYF. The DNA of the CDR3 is TGTGCCAGCAGCGCCGGGACTTCGGATACGCAGTATTTT.

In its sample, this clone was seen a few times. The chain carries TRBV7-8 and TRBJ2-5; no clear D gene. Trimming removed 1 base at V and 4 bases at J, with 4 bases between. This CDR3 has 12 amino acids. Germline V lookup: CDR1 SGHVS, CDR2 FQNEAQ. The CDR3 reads CASSLDGETQYF. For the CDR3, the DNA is TGTGCCAGCAGCTTAGACGGAGAGACCCAGTACTTC.